Described below is a single TCR beta chain sequence and its context. Its target is unknown. This entry belongs to a study of cytotoxic CD8 clonotypes in ibrutinib-treated CLL. Across the whole study: The subjects consisted of roughly 12 relapsed/refractory and more than 14 treatment-naive individuals, with around 17 IGHV unmutated. Across samples, productive templates numbered 255,043 and productive rearrangements reached roughly 98,000 on average. Study-level findings and limits: Shared public clonotypes were rare, and on treatment they either got smaller or stayed the same.

Assay: immunoSEQ multiplex PCR; the TCRdb copy retains only in-frame clones and omits some. The sample consists of around 300,000 clones, about 80% of them appearing once. The length of the CDR3 is 15 residues. Trimming removed 3 bases at V and 5 bases at J, with 16 bases between. CDR1 is KGHSH, CDR2 LQKENI, per germline. This TCR was recovered from a human donor with chronic lymphocytic leukemia. Sequencing used PBMCs, obtained before ibrutinib treatment. The V call is TRBV18, the J call TRBJ2-5; D is ambiguous. The CDR3 DNA is TGTGCCAGCTCACCGCGACGGTCAGGTATGGAGACCCAGTACTTC. Translated: CASSPRRSGMETQYF.